This TCR beta chain comes out of a study of T cell clonality in common variable immunodeficiency. The V end was cut by 1 base, the J end by 5 bases, with 9 bases between. Looked up from germline, CDR1 is MGHRA and CDR2 is YSYEKL. This CDR3 has 13 residues. Profiling relied on immunoSEQ multiplex PCR, and the TCRdb table lists in-frame clones only, not all of them. Altogether some 60,000 clones were found in the sample, and no singletons occur. This clone came up many times. Coverage ceases 3 residues before the CDR3 finishes, and the germline J gene fills in the end. The receptor's source is a person between 18 and 75 years old in good health. V is TRBV4-1 and J is TRBJ2-7, with D possibly TRBD1 on 6 matching bases. The sequenced sample was peripheral blood mononuclear cells. Incomplete CDR3 DNA: TGCGCCAGCAGCCAAGTGACAGGTGACGAG. It yields the protein CASSQVTGDE. The CDR3 as a whole reads CASSQVTGDEQYF.